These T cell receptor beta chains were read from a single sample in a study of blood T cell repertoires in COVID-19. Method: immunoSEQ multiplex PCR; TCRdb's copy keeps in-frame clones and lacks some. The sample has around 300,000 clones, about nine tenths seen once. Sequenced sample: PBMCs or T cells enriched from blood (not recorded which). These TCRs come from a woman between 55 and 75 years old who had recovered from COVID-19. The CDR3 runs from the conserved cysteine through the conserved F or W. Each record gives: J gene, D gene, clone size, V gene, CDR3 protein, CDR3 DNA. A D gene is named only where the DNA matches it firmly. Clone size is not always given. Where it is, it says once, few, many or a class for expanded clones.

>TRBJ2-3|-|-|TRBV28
CASRGGGPDTQYF
TGTGCCAGCAGAGGGGGAGGGCCCGATACGCAGTATTTT
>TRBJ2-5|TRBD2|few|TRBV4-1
CASSATFREGETQYF
TGCGCCAGCAGTGCCACCTTTCGGGAGGGGGAGACCCAGTACTTC
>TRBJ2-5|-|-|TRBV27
CASSLSGIQETQYF
TGTGCCAGCAGTTTGTCAGGGATTCAAGAGACCCAGTACTTC
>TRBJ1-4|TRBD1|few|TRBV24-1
CATGTALNEKLFF
TGTGCCACCGGGACAGCCCTAAATGAAAAACTGTTTTTT
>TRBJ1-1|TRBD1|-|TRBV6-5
CASRGQGGMNTEAFF
TGTGCCAGCAGAGGACAGGGGGGGATGAACACTGAAGCTTTCTTT
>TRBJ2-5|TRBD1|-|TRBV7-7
CASSATGGQETQYF
TGTGCTAGCAGCGCTACAGGGGGCCAAGAGACCCAGTACTTC
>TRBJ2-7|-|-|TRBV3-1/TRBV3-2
CASSQEEREQYF
TGTGCCAGCAGCCAAGAGGAGCGCGAGCAGTACTTC
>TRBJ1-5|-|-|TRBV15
CATSDRGGANQPQHF
TGTGCCACCAGCGACCGTGGGGGGGCCAATCAGCCCCAGCATTTT
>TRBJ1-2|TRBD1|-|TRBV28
CASMIPGGELGGYTF
TGTGCCAGCATGATCCCAGGGGGCGAACTCGGTGGCTACACCTTC
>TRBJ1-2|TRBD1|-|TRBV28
CASRGGDRGRRGYTF
TGTGCCAGCAGGGGAGGAGACAGGGGGCGCCGAGGCTACACCTTC
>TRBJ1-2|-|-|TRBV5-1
CASSLYFGPGRQGYTF
TGCGCCAGCAGCTTGTACTTTGGGCCAGGGAGGCAAGGCTACACCTTC
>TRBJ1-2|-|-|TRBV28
CASSPPQLYGYTF
TGTGCCAGCAGCCCACCACAGCTCTATGGCTACACCTTC
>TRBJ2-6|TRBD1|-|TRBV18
CASSVTGTGSGANVLTF
TGTGCCAGCTCAGTTACCGGGACAGGGTCTGGGGCCAACGTCCTGACTTTC
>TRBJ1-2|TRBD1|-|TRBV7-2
CASSFTHGTGLGGYTF
TGTGCCAGCAGCTTCACCCACGGGACAGGGCTTGGTGGCTACACCTTC
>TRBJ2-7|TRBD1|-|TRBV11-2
CASSGGQGSYEQYF
TGTGCCAGCAGCGGGGGACAGGGCTCCTACGAGCAGTACTTC
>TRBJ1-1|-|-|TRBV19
CASSMNLRAGMNTEAFF
TGTGCCAGTAGTATGAATCTGCGGGCGGGGATGAACACTGAAGCTTTCTTT
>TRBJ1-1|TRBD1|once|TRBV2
CASRQNRGDLTEAFF
TGTGCCAGCAGGCAAAACAGGGGGGATCTCACTGAAGCTTTCTTT
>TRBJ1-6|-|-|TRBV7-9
CASSSGLGGRSPLHF
TGTGCCAGCAGCTCGGGACTAGGGGGTAGGTCACCCCTCCACTTT
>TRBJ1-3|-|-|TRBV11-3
CASSFRNTIYF
TGTGCCAGCAGCTTCAGAAACACCATATATTTT